This T cell receptor (beta chain) was recovered during a study of technical replicates of blood from a handful of donors. Repertoires were generated with immunoSEQ multiplex PCR, while TCRdb's copy carries only in-frame clones and drops some. The table shows about 84,000 clones, with just over 90% occurring only once. The CDR3 covers 19 residues. V lost 4 bases to trimming and J lost 4 bases; unmatched junction nucleotides: 18. Germline lookup yields CDR1 LGHNA and CDR2 YNFKEQ. V gene TRBV4-2 combines with J gene TRBJ2-5; 10 bases map to TRBD2. This sequence was found in a human donor in good health. Source material: T cells isolated from PBMCs. The CDR3 DNA sequence: TGTGCCAGCAGCCCAAAACCTCTCGAGCGGGGGGGCATTGGAGAGACCCAGTACTTC. Its protein is CASSPKPLERGGIGETQYF.